These 26 T cell receptor beta chains came from one sample sequenced in a study of human T cells and chemical hapten exposure. The time point denotes: patch test 2, 6 weeks after DPC sensitization. Noted treatment: therapeutic diphenylcyclopropenone sensitization with weekly scalp DPC. Via MiXCR, TCRdb re-called the RACE reads, giving one row per CDR3 protein. The sample includes around 99,000 distinct CDR3 sequences, roughly a tenth of them seen just once. This sample comprised whole blood, obtained in connection with sensitization to the hapten diphenylcyclopropenone (DPC). The receptors derive from a woman in her forties with alopecia areata. Some clones in this sample may be carry-over from other donors' samples.

The rearrangement joins TRBV13 to TRBJ1-1; the D is unclear. Trimming took 5 bases from V and 4 from J, leaving 17 bases between them. The germline V gene encodes CDR1 PRHDT and CDR2 FYEKMQ (reference sequence). CDR3 size: 15 residues. CDR3 residues: CASSLLPNLGTEAFF. CDR3 in DNA: TGTGCCAGCAGCCTCCTCCCCAACCTGGGCACTGAAGCTTTCTTT.

Only a few counts were recorded for this clonotype. J is TRBJ1-1 and V is TRBV7-2; the D gene is possibly TRBD1 (6 bases). The CDR3 runs to 19 residues. Germline loops: CDR1 SGHTA, CDR2 FQGNSA. V was trimmed by 1 base and J by 5 bases, leaving 26 bases between them. The CDR3 DNA sequence: TGTGCCAGCAGCTTAGGAGCCCCCGGCGGGGGGCGATTCTTGACTGAAGCTTTCTTT. This gives the protein CASSLGAPGGGRFLTEAFF.

This clonotype was detected many times. CDR3 in amino acids: CASSERGRVTEAFF. As DNA, the CDR3 is TGCGCCAGCAGTGAAAGGGGGCGGGTCACTGAAGCTTTCTTT. The rearrangement joins TRBV10-2 to TRBJ1-1; 7 bases map to TRBD1. Germline V gene lookup returns CDR1 WSHSY and CDR2 SAAADI. The CDR3 consists of 14 residues. V was clipped by 3 bases and J by 4 bases; unmatched bases: 5.

The chain combines TRBV5-1 with TRBJ1-1; no reliable D call. Trimming shortened V by 4 bases and J by 4 bases, and 14 bases separated the two germline ends. The CDR3 sequence is 14 residues long. CDR1 is SGHRS and CDR2 is YFSETQ in the germline V gene. This CDR3 reads CASSPSAGTTEAFF. DNA of the CDR3: TGCGCCAGCAGCCCCTCGGCTGGAACCACTGAAGCTTTCTTT.

In its sample, this clonotype was seen many times. The rearrangement uses TRBV20-1 and TRBJ2-3; 7 bases are a match to TRBD1. The J segment lost 4 bases and the V segment lost 3 bases, leaving 19 bases of the junction unmatched. This CDR3 comprises 18 residues. Germline V lookup: CDR1 DFQATT, CDR2 SNEGSKA (reference sequence). The CDR3 coding sequence is TGCAGTGCTAGCCTCGGACAGGTCTTATGGTTCGGTTCAGATACGCAGTATTTT. This codes for CSASLGQVLWFGSDTQYF.

This clonotype was seen a handful of times. The rearrangement uses TRBV2 and TRBJ1-2; D possibly corresponds to TRBD1 (6 bases). V shed 6 bases and J shed 2 bases, with 7 bases lying between them. This CDR3 contains 12 residues. The germline V gene has CDR1 SNHLY and CDR2 FYNNEI. This CDR3 reads CASRGGNYGYTF. In DNA form, the CDR3 reads TGTGCCAGCAGAGGGGGAAACTATGGCTACACCTTC.

V and J are TRBV7-2 and TRBJ1-1; 9 nucleotides match TRBD1. J lost 6 bases, V lost 10 bases, and 9 bases had no gene match. Germline values: CDR1 SGHTA, CDR2 FQGNSA. The CDR3 is 13 residues long. CDR3 DNA sequence: TGTGCCATCTTACAGGGGGCAGTGTCTGAAGCTTTCTTT. This encodes CAILQGAVSEAFF.

A word on this clonotype: A much larger clone differs from this one at a single base, so this may be a read error. This rearrangement joins TRBV3-1 to TRBJ2-7; the D is unclear. This CDR3 is built from 12 residues. V was shortened by 0 bases and J by 6 bases, with 6 bases between the two germline ends. CDR1 and CDR2 (germline): LGHDT, YNNKEL (reference sequence). CDR3 DNA: TGTGCCAGCAGCCAAGAGGGCTTCGAGCAGTACTTC. This encodes CASSQEGFEQYF.

The chain carries TRBV7-9 and TRBJ1-1; D possibly corresponds to TRBD1 (6 bases). Germline CDR1 and CDR2: SEHNR and FQNEAQ (reference sequence). The CDR3 extends over 13 amino acids. The V end lost 6 bases, the J end lost 1 base, and 9 bases lay between the germline ends. CDR3 coding DNA: TGTGCCAGCAGGCGACAGGAGAACACTGAAGCTTTCTTT. Translation: CASRRQENTEAFF.

This clonotype occurred many times. The gene calls are TRBV29-1 and TRBJ2-1; D unresolved. Germline CDR1 SQVTM, CDR2 ANQGSEA. The CDR3 has 12 residues. Trimming took off 7 bases at V and 7 bases at J, with 14 bases between the two ends. CDR3 coding DNA: TGCAGCGCCTTTACTTGGGTGAATGAGCAGTTCTTC. It encodes CSAFTWVNEQFF.

This clonotype has at least ten counts. V is TRBV7-2 and J is TRBJ2-1, with 9 bases identical to TRBD1. Germline V gives CDR1 SGHTA, CDR2 FQGNSA. This CDR3 spans 15 amino acids. J was trimmed by 6 bases and V by 4 bases; bases with no gene match: 7. In DNA form, the CDR3 reads TGTGCCAGCAGCTATGACAGGGGGAGGGGCAATGAGCAGTTCTTC. Translated: CASSYDRGRGNEQFF.

The V call is TRBV27, the J call TRBJ1-1; maybe TRBD1 (6 bases). Looked up from germline, CDR1 is MNHEY and CDR2 is SMNVEV (reference sequence). The CDR3 length is 15 residues. The ends were cut back, 5 bases at V and 5 bases at J, with 18 bases in the middle. CDR3 DNA sequence: TGTGCCAGCAGTCTGACGGGGGCTGGGGAAACTGAAGCTTTCTTT. This gives the protein CASSLTGAGETEAFF.

V gene TRBV7-6 combines with J gene TRBJ2-1, with 7 nucleotides matching TRBD2. CDR3 length equals 17 residues. V was clipped by 1 base and J by 4 bases; unmatched bases: 10. Looked up from germline, CDR1 is SGHVS and CDR2 is FNYEAQ. CDR3 sequence (DNA): TGTGCCAGCAGCTTAGGTGGGGTCGGGGGGACTTACAATGAGCAGTTCTTC. Amino acids: CASSLGGVGGTYNEQFF.

A remark on this clonotype: Just one base apart from a much larger clone, this may be a read error. The chain combines TRBV25-1 with TRBJ2-7; TRBD1 agrees at 8 bases. This CDR3 is 14 amino acids long. Germline CDR1 reads MGHDK; CDR2 reads SYGVNS. The V segment lost 8 bases and the J segment 3 bases; nucleotides outside the gene matches: 9. The chain's CDR3 is CASSPGQDFYEQYF. The CDR3, as DNA: TGTGCCAGCTCTCCGGGACAGGACTTCTACGAGCAGTACTTC.

This clonotype was observed many times. The chain couples TRBV12-3 or TRBV12-4 to TRBJ1-1, with D tentatively TRBD1 (6 bases). The CDR3 contains 14 residues. The V gene lost 5 bases and the J gene lost 0 bases, with 10 bases spanning the gap. As DNA, the CDR3 is TGTGCCAGCAGTGTACAGGGAGTGAACACTGAAGCTTTCTTT. This sequence encodes CASSVQGVNTEAFF.

The chain has TRBV6-2 or TRBV6-3 and TRBJ2-7; TRBD1 agrees at 9 bases. The CDR3 extends over 15 amino acids. Losses at the gene ends were 4 bases for V and 6 bases for J; bases not matched to a gene: 10. CDR1 is MNHEY, CDR2 SVGEGT, per germline. CDR3 amino acids: CASSWPGQGHPEQYF. The CDR3 bases are TGTGCCAGCAGTTGGCCGGGACAGGGTCATCCCGAGCAGTACTTC.

This clonotype was observed at least ten times. The chain has TRBV5-1 and TRBJ2-6, with 11 bases that match TRBD1. The CDR3 length is 19 residues. Unmatched junction bases numbered 5, after V lost 0 bases and J lost 0 bases. Germline CDR1 and CDR2: SGHRS and YFSETQ. CDR3 in DNA: TGCGCCAGCAGCTTGGCGGGACAGGGGGTTATCTCTGGGGCCAACGTCCTGACTTTC. Its translation: CASSLAGQGVISGANVLTF. The complete variable domain, with remaining parts taken from reference TRBV5-1 and TRBJ2-6, reads KAGVTQTPRYLIKTRGQQVTLSCSPISGHRSVSWYQQTPGQGLQFLFEYFSETQRNKGNFPGRFSGRQFSNSRSEMNVSTLELGDSALYLCASSLAGQGVISGANVLTFGAGSRLTVL.

This clonotype was observed a handful of times. The J gene is TRBJ2-3, the V gene TRBV20-1, with D hard to call. V gave up 1 base and J gave up 8 bases, with 13 bases separating them. Germline V gives CDR1 DFQATT, CDR2 SNEGSKA (reference sequence). The CDR3 has 13 residues. The DNA for the CDR3 is TGCAGTGCTAGAGGGTTTAGTACAAGTACGCAGTATTTT. Translating it yields CSARGFSTSTQYF.

This clonotype was observed many times. V usage is TRBV7-2 and J usage is TRBJ1-5, with D perhaps TRBD1 (6 bases). Trimming removed 2 bases at V and 4 bases at J, with 12 bases between. The germline CDR1 and CDR2 sequences are SGHTA and FQGNSA. The CDR3 loop spans 15 amino acids. DNA of the CDR3: TGTGCCAGCAGCTTAACAGGGACTTTTAATCAGCCCCAGCATTTT. It encodes CASSLTGTFNQPQHF.

V usage is TRBV5-1 and J usage is TRBJ2-7; 11 nucleotides match TRBD1. CDR3 length: 17 amino acids. CDR1 is SGHRS, CDR2 YFSETQ, per germline. The V gene end was trimmed by 3 bases and the J gene end by 0 bases; junction bases not matched to a gene: 8. CDR3 coding DNA: TGCGCCAGCAGCTCTTCTCCCGGGACAGGGGGCTCCTACGAGCAGTACTTC. Its protein is CASSSSPGTGGSYEQYF.

This clonotype was picked up a small number of times. This sequence joins TRBV6-2 or TRBV6-3 and TRBJ2-7; TRBD1 matches 8 bases. This CDR3 is built from 15 residues. CDR1 and CDR2 from the germline V gene are MNHEY and SVGEGT. V gave up 5 bases and J gave up 3 bases; unmatched junction bases: 9. CDR3: CASSTPGQGNYEQYF. The CDR3 nucleotides read TGTGCCAGCAGTACCCCAGGACAGGGTAACTACGAGCAGTACTTC.

This clonotype was seen a handful of times. The J gene is TRBJ2-7, the V gene TRBV15; TRBD2 aligns across 10 bases. CDR3 size: 15 residues. The junction had 8 bases not matched to a gene; V was cut back by 5 bases and J by 4 bases. Germline V gene sequence: CDR1 LNHNV, CDR2 YYDKDF (reference sequence). The DNA for the CDR3 is TGTGCCACCAGCGCAGCGGGGGGGGCGATGTACGAGCAGTACTTC. Residues: CATSAAGGAMYEQYF.

The table lists this clonotype with many counts. This chain joins TRBV4-2 and TRBJ2-3; 11 nucleotides match TRBD2. The CDR3 spans 17 residues. Germline V gene lookup returns CDR1 LGHNA and CDR2 YNFKEQ. V was pared by 3 bases and J by 8 bases, with 13 bases of the junction left unmatched. The CDR3 region has the DNA TGTGCCAGCAGCCACCTATCTAGCGGGGGGCAGAAACCTACGCAGTATTTT. It translates to CASSHLSSGGQKPTQYF.

This clonotype was recorded many times. The chain recombines TRBV3-1 with TRBJ2-1; D is possibly TRBD2 (5 bases). Trimming left V 0 bases short and J 4 bases short, with 13 bases between. This CDR3 region has 16 residues. Germline V gene data show CDR1 as LGHDT and CDR2 as YNNKEL (reference sequence). The CDR3 region is CASSQDLAGGYNEQFF. CDR3 nucleotide sequence: TGTGCCAGCAGCCAAGATCTCGCGGGCGGGTACAATGAGCAGTTCTTC.

V and J are TRBV2 and TRBJ1-2; no reliable D call. The CDR3 runs 14 residues. Trimming took 2 bases from V and 4 from J, leaving 11 bases between them. The V gene's germline CDR1 is SNHLY and CDR2 FYNNEI. The CDR3 spells CASSESRGTYGYTF. In DNA, the CDR3 is TGTGCCAGCAGTGAATCGCGGGGAACCTATGGCTACACCTTC.

This clonotype occurred a few times. The chain is built from TRBV6-1 and TRBJ2-7; a possible D gene is TRBD1 (7 bases). The CDR3 has 15 amino acids. V was trimmed by 7 bases and J by 5 bases, leaving 21 bases between them. Germline lookup yields CDR1 MNHNS and CDR2 SASEGT. CDR3 region: CASNPGQAGKDEQYF. CDR3 bases: TGTGCCAGCAACCCAGGACAGGCGGGGAAGGACGAGCAGTACTTC.